This T cell receptor (beta chain) was observed in a study of blood T cells in healthy people across ages. Primers used in a second PCR of roughly 7 to 12 cycles were a sample-barcoded 5' primer and a J-beta primer mix. TCRdb independently ran MiXCR on the 5' RACE reads; one entry per CDR3 protein. The sample shows about 1.5 million distinct CDR3 sequences, roughly 40% of them seen only once. Samples each yielded at least 5 micrograms of total RNA. This clonotype was seen only a few times. The TCR was taken from a woman between 18 and 29 years old in good health. Sequencing was done on a sample of blood.

The DNA for the CDR3 is TGTGCCAGCAGCTCGCTAGCGTCGAGCTCCTACAATGAGCAGTTCTTC. As protein: CASSSLASSSYNEQFF. The chain links TRBV7-9 to TRBJ2-1; TRBD2 might be the D (6 bases). From germline, CDR1 is SEHNR and CDR2 FQNEAQ (reference sequence). The V and J ends lost 4 bases and 0 bases respectively, with 13 bases between them. This CDR3 spans 16 amino acids.